This T cell receptor (beta chain) was identified during a study of shared clonotypes between healthy human individuals. Across the whole study: Each donor's CD8 memory used one plate, CD8 naive two, each CD4 subset three. Study results and limitations: Clonotypes not shared had lower generation probabilities than those common to all four donors.

TCRdb's copy holds only in-frame clones and misses some; the assay was immunoSEQ multiplex PCR. The sample records around 2,100,000 clones, approximately 94% being singletons. As defined, naive CD8 cells were CD45RO-negative and positively selected for CCR7, with terminally differentiated effector memory CD45RA+ cells excluded. Germline-derived CDR1 and CDR2 are MGHRA and YSYEKL. Trimming cost V 2 bases and J 5 bases, with 16 bases left between them. The CDR3 is 15 residues long. Note on this clone: What it binds is unknown.

Sequencing was performed on naive CD8+ T cells sorted from blood. V usage is TRBV4-1 and J usage is TRBJ2-7; weak D call: TRBD1 (6 bases). This sequence was found in a man aged 18 to 30 in good health. The CDR3 DNA reads as TGCGCCAGCAGCCAAATTAAACAGGGTGCAGACGAGCAGTACTTC. Residues: CASSQIKQGADEQYF.